Following are 28 T cell receptor beta chains from one sample sequenced in a study of T cell responses to AZD1222 COVID-19 vaccine. Clones were sequenced by immunoSEQ multiplex PCR, and TCRdb holds only the in-frame ones, with some missing. The table records 150,000 to 200,000 clones, 90% of them present only once. The sample consisted of peripheral blood, taken 28 days after the second AZD1222 dose. The source of these receptors is an adult who received the AZD1222 COVID-19 vaccine.

The V call is TRBV7-2, the J call TRBJ2-5, with a possible D match to TRBD2 (5 bases). The CDR3 is 15 amino acids. CDR1 SGHTA and CDR2 FQGNSA come from the germline V gene. Trimming cost V 2 bases and J 4 bases, with 14 bases left between them. Here the CDR3 DNA reads TGTGCCAGCAGCTTAAGCGTCGGGCGGGTAGAGACCCAGTACTTC. It translates to CASSLSVGRVETQYF.

This chain links TRBV4-3 with TRBJ2-5; 8 bases are a match to TRBD1. Germline CDR1 LGHNA, CDR2 YSLEER. The CDR3 spans 13 residues. The ends lost 2 bases at V and 6 bases at J; junction bases unmatched: 2. CDR3 loop: CASSQSGGKTQYF. The CDR3 coding sequence is TGCGCCAGCAGCCAATCAGGGGGCAAGACCCAGTACTTC.

The chain joins TRBV28 to TRBJ1-2, with D tentatively TRBD1 (6 bases). The V gene's germline CDR1 is MDHEN and CDR2 SYDVKM. V was shortened by 2 bases and J by 0 bases, with 16 bases between the two germline ends. This CDR3 comprises 17 residues. This CDR3 is CASSLVGASNSNYGYTF. In nucleotides, the CDR3 is TGTGCCAGCAGTTTAGTGGGGGCCTCAAACTCTAACTATGGCTACACCTTC.

This chain uses TRBV5-1 with TRBJ2-3; 10 bases line up with TRBD2. In germline, CDR1 is SGHRS, CDR2 YFSETQ. The CDR3 is 16 amino acids. V lost 0 bases and J lost 0; bases outside the gene matches: 1. The CDR3 DNA follows: TGCGCCAGCAGCTTGGGGACTAGCGGTAGCACAGATACGCAGTATTTT. Protein: CASSLGTSGSTDTQYF.

V usage is TRBV5-1 and J usage is TRBJ2-5, with D tentatively TRBD1 (6 bases). Germline V gene sequence: CDR1 SGHRS, CDR2 YFSETQ. Trimming pared 4 bases from V and 0 bases from J, leaving 16 bases between. The CDR3 is 16 amino acids. The CDR3 DNA reads TGCGCCAGCAGCCGAACTGGTGGACAGTACCAAGAGACCCAGTACTTC. Protein sequence: CASSRTGGQYQETQYF.

This chain uses TRBV5-4 with TRBJ2-3; the match to TRBD2 covers 8 bases. Trimming cost V 4 bases and J 9 bases; bases outside gene matches: 16. CDR1 is SGHNT and CDR2 is YYREEE in the germline V gene (reference sequence). The CDR3 extends over 16 amino acids. CDR3 in amino acids: CASSRGAAGSGMTQYF. The CDR3 DNA sequence: TGTGCCAGCAGCCGGGGGGCGGCGGGTAGCGGGATGACGCAGTATTTT.

The rearrangement uses TRBV5-1 and TRBJ1-1; 7 bases are a match to TRBD1. Germline V gene data show CDR1 as SGHRS and CDR2 as YFSETQ. This CDR3 spans 15 amino acids. Trimming at V came to 4 bases and at J to 1 base, leaving 7 bases not matched to a gene. The CDR3 region is CASSVGDRANTEAFF. The CDR3 nucleotides read TGCGCCAGCAGCGTGGGTGACAGGGCGAACACTGAAGCTTTCTTT.

The genes are TRBV24-1 and TRBJ2-1; D is perhaps TRBD1 or TRBD2 (5 bases each). Per the germline V gene, CDR1 is KGHDR and CDR2 is SFDVKD. The V end lost 1 base, the J end lost 6 bases, and 15 bases lay between the germline ends. This CDR3 region has 16 residues. The CDR3 loop reads CATSDFGSRGANEQFF. The DNA for the CDR3 is TGTGCCACCAGTGATTTCGGCAGCCGAGGGGCCAATGAGCAGTTCTTC.

The rearrangement uses TRBV29-1 and TRBJ2-2; 8 bases are shared with TRBD1. The J segment lost 7 bases and the V segment lost 2 bases, leaving 9 bases of the junction unmatched. Per the germline V gene, CDR1 is SQVTM and CDR2 is ANQGSEA. The CDR3 extends over 15 amino acids. CDR3 nucleotide sequence: TGCAGCGTTGAATACAGGGGGGTGAGGCACGGGGAGCTGTTTTTT. Amino acids: CSVEYRGVRHGELFF.

V gene TRBV27 combines with J gene TRBJ1-2; weak D call: TRBD1 (6 bases). V lost 10 bases to trimming and J lost 7 bases, with 19 bases between them. CDR1 and CDR2 from the germline V gene are MNHEY and SMNVEV (reference sequence). The CDR3 is 13 amino acids. The CDR3 reads CATGGDGLSGYTF. The CDR3 DNA reads as TGTGCCACCGGGGGCGACGGATTGAGTGGCTACACCTTC.

The sample holds a few counts of this clone. V usage is TRBV19 and J usage is TRBJ2-5; D call uncertain. With 5 bases removed from V and 6 bases from J, the gap between germline ends came to 16 bases. The CDR3 runs 14 residues. Germline V gene sequence: CDR1 LNHDA, CDR2 SQIVND (reference sequence). The CDR3 DNA sequence: TGTGCCAGTAGTCCGGGCCATATGAGTAAGACCCAGTACTTC. It codes for CASSPGHMSKTQYF.

The rearrangement joins TRBV5-6 to TRBJ1-4, with D possibly TRBD1 on 6 matching bases. Looked up from germline, CDR1 is SGHDT and CDR2 is YYEEEE. This CDR3 region has 12 residues. V lost 4 bases to trimming and J lost 12 bases, with 13 bases between them. The DNA of the CDR3 is TGTGCCAGCAGCGTTGGACAGACGCAACTGTTTTTT. The encoded protein is CASSVGQTQLFF.

This chain links TRBV6-4 with TRBJ2-2, with D perhaps TRBD1 (6 bases). The CDR3 runs 14 residues. The V and J ends lost 5 bases and 3 bases respectively, with 10 bases between them. Germline CDR1 and CDR2: MRHNA and SNTAGT. CDR3 region: CASSLQGYTGELFF. The CDR3 nucleotides read TGTGCCAGCAGTCTGCAGGGGTACACCGGGGAGCTGTTTTTT.

The chain uses TRBV24-1 and TRBJ1-4; D gene unclear. Trimming cost V 4 bases and J 6 bases, with 11 bases left between them. The length of the CDR3 is 14 residues. Germline CDR1 is KGHDR and CDR2 is SFDVKD. CDR3 DNA: TGTGCCACCAGTGACGGAAATATTCATGAAAAACTGTTTTTT. This gives the protein CATSDGNIHEKLFF.

This clone was picked up a small number of times. The genes are TRBV3-1 (or the pseudogene TRBV3-2) and TRBJ1-4, with 8 nucleotides matching TRBD1. The CDR3 length is 13 residues. The trim removed 1 base at V and 11 bases at J, leaving 3 bases unmatched. Germline CDR1 LGHDT, CDR2 YNNKEL (reference sequence). The CDR3 protein is CASSQGDRTKLFF. The CDR3, as DNA: TGTGCCAGCAGCCAAGGGGACAGGACCAAACTGTTTTTT.

J is TRBJ2-2 and V is TRBV7-9, with TRBD1 as a possible D gene (6 bases). CDR3 size: 15 residues. V gave up 3 bases and J gave up 3 bases, with 11 bases separating them. Per the germline V gene, CDR1 is SEHNR and CDR2 is FQNEAQ (reference sequence). For the CDR3, the DNA is TGTGCCAGCAGCTTCAGGCGGACAGACACCGGGGAGCTGTTTTTT. Its protein product is CASSFRRTDTGELFF.

The chain couples TRBV3-1 (or the pseudogene TRBV3-2) to TRBJ2-7; 9 positions match TRBD1. Germline CDR1 LGHDT, CDR2 YNNKEL (reference sequence). The J segment lost 4 bases and the V segment lost 5 bases, leaving 9 bases of the junction unmatched. This CDR3 region has 15 residues. The CDR3 sequence: CASSSRDRALYEQYF. CDR3 bases: TGTGCCAGCAGCTCTCGGGACAGGGCTTTATACGAGCAGTACTTC.

The V gene is TRBV7-9, the J gene TRBJ1-6; D not resolved. The CDR3 contains 13 residues. V was shortened by 1 base and J by 6 bases, with 4 bases between the two germline ends. Looked up from germline, CDR1 is SEHNR and CDR2 is FQNEAQ (reference sequence). In DNA form, the CDR3 reads TGTGCCAGCAGCTTAGGTGGTAATTCACCCCTCCACTTT. Amino acids: CASSLGGNSPLHF.

The CDR3 sequence is CASSQPGSPLHF. The CDR3 DNA reads TGTGCCAGCTCCCAGCCTGGTTCACCCCTCCACTTT. This rearrangement joins TRBV12-3 or TRBV12-4 to TRBJ1-6; D gene unclear. V shed 8 bases and J shed 9 bases, with 11 bases lying between them. The length of the CDR3 is 12 residues.

A few counts support this clone. The chain recombines TRBV30 with TRBJ1-2; D not certain. Germline values: CDR1 GTSNPN, CDR2 SVGIG (reference sequence). This CDR3 is 11 amino acids long. The CDR3 region has the DNA TGTGCATGGGAGTCCCCAAAAAGAAAGACCTTC. Translating it yields CAWESPKRKTF.

The chain employs TRBV6-4 and TRBJ2-1; TRBD2 matches 9 bases. The CDR3 length is 16 residues. The germline CDR1 and CDR2 sequences are MRHNA and SNTAGT. V was clipped by 0 bases and J by 3 bases; unmatched bases: 3. CDR3 sequence: CASSDSRSGSYNEQFF. The CDR3 DNA reads as TGTGCCAGCAGTGACTCCCGTAGCGGGAGCTACAATGAGCAGTTCTTC.

This sequence joins TRBV6-2 or TRBV6-3 and TRBJ2-1; 9 bases match TRBD1. The CDR3 extends over 16 amino acids. CDR1 is MNHEY, CDR2 SVGEGT, per germline. After removal of 5 bases from V and 5 bases from J, the junction contained 10 bases not matched to a gene. The CDR3: CASSRKQGAGNNEQFF. For the CDR3, the DNA is TGTGCCAGCAGTCGGAAACAGGGGGCTGGAAACAATGAGCAGTTCTTC.

The chain employs TRBV27 and TRBJ2-3; TRBD2 matches 11 bases. The CDR3 has 19 residues. V lost 6 bases, J lost 5 bases, and 19 bases stayed unmatched. Looked up from germline, CDR1 is MNHEY and CDR2 is SMNVEV (reference sequence). CDR3: CASSQQPGSLAGELDTQYF. The CDR3, as DNA: TGTGCCAGCAGCCAACAGCCGGGTTCACTAGCGGGAGAATTAGATACGCAGTATTTT.

The rearrangement uses TRBV19 and TRBJ2-1; D uncertain. V lost 4 bases, J lost 0 bases, and 7 bases lay in between. Germline lookup yields CDR1 LNHDA and CDR2 SQIVND (reference sequence). The CDR3 sequence is 14 residues long. This chain's CDR3 is CASSTDSSYNEQFF. The CDR3 nucleotides read TGTGCCAGTAGTACAGATAGCTCCTACAATGAGCAGTTCTTC.

This chain uses TRBV7-9 with TRBJ2-3; D is unclear. CDR1 and CDR2 from the germline V gene are SEHNR and FQNEAQ (reference sequence). V lost 6 bases and J 4 bases, leaving 20 bases between the germline ends. CDR3 size: 16 residues. CDR3 sequence: CASRTAPLGAPDTQYF. CDR3 nucleotide sequence: TGTGCCAGCAGGACCGCTCCGCTAGGAGCACCAGATACGCAGTATTTT.

V usage is TRBV2 and J usage is TRBJ2-2; no clear D gene. Deletions cut 5 bases from V and 1 base from J, with 8 bases between. This CDR3 has 14 amino acids. The germline gives CDR1 SNHLY, CDR2 FYNNEI. CDR3 nucleotide sequence: TGTGCCAGCAGTCCCCGGGTGAACACCGGGGAGCTGTTTTTT. This translates into CASSPRVNTGELFF.

This chain connects TRBV19 to TRBJ2-1; 7 bases are a match to TRBD2. This CDR3 comprises 13 residues. Trimming removed 4 bases from V and 8 bases from J; junction bases left unmatched: 5. Looked up from germline, CDR1 is LNHDA and CDR2 is SQIVND (reference sequence). The chain's CDR3 is CASSTLSGDEQFF. The CDR3 DNA is TGTGCCAGTAGTACCCTCAGCGGGGATGAGCAGTTCTTC.

The V gene is TRBV6-5, the J gene TRBJ2-2, with D possibly TRBD2 on 6 matching bases. The CDR3 is 13 amino acids. Germline V gene data show CDR1 as MNHEY and CDR2 as SVGAGI. V lost 6 bases, J lost 7 bases, and 12 bases lay in between. CDR3 in amino acids: CASSSRDFGELFF. CDR3 coding DNA: TGTGCCAGCAGCTCCAGGGACTTCGGGGAGCTGTTTTTT.